The next 7 T cell receptor beta chains were all read from a single sample in a study of T cell repertoires in cytomegalovirus infection. These receptors lack a known antigen. Each CDR3 protein is one row after TCRdb ran MiXCR on the reads. The data show some 590,000 distinct CDR3 sequences, with approximately 40% seen just once and 48% held by the top ten. Sequencing was performed on cultured PBMCs, taken from culture after CMV antigen stimulation. These receptors originate from a human donor in good health (CMV status not recorded). Some clones in this sample may be carry-over from other donors' samples.

A few counts support this clonotype. The chain carries TRBV7-9 and TRBJ1-1; unclear D gene. Trimming took off 6 bases at V and 7 bases at J, with 9 bases between the two ends. The length of the CDR3 is 11 residues. The germline V gene has CDR1 SEHNR and CDR2 FQNEAQ (reference sequence). The CDR3: CASRPSYEAFF. CDR3 coding DNA: TGTGCCAGCAGACCGTCTTATGAAGCTTTCTTT.

In this sample, this clonotype turned up many times. This chain joins TRBV7-2 and TRBJ2-3; D is undetermined. V was shortened by 5 bases and J by 5 bases, with 17 bases between the two germline ends. There are 15 residues in the CDR3. From germline, CDR1 is SGHTA and CDR2 FQGNSA. The CDR3 DNA sequence: TGTGCCAGCAGCCTAGGACGGGCAAACGGAGATACGCAGTATTTT. Translating gives CASSLGRANGDTQYF. Full variable domain (remainder filled in from reference TRBV7-2 and TRBJ2-3): GAGVSQSPSNKVTEKGKDVELRCDPISGHTALYWYRQSLGQGLEFLIYFQGNSAPDKSGLPSDRFSAERTGGSVSTLTIQRTQQEDSAVYLCASSLGRANGDTQYFGPGTRLTVL.

This clonotype appeared many times. J is TRBJ2-6 and V is TRBV7-8, with a possible D match to TRBD2 (5 bases). Germline V gene sequence: CDR1 SGHVS, CDR2 FQNEAQ. Between the trimmed V and J ends, which lost 0 bases and 0 bases, there was a span of 12 bases. The CDR3 is 18 residues long. The DNA for the CDR3 is TGTGCCAGCAGCTTAGCGCGCCGAGGGTTCTCTGGGGCCAACGTCCTGACTTTC. This gives the protein CASSLARRGFSGANVLTF.

This clonotype has only one observation. The chain combines TRBV5-3 with TRBJ2-1, with 10 bases fitting TRBD2. TRBV5-3 falls under the ORF class, with uncertain function. The CDR3 is made up of 15 amino acids. Germline trimming cut 8 bases from V and 8 bases from J; bases unmatched to any gene: 13. The CDR3 DNA sequence: TGTGCCAGCAGCAAATCCGGGACTAGCGTTGATGAGCAGTTCTTC. Translating it yields CASSKSGTSVDEQFF.

This clonotype has just one count. This sequence joins TRBV20-1 and TRBJ2-1; D gene uncertain. V shed 6 bases and J shed 7 bases, with 19 bases lying between them. CDR1 DFQATT and CDR2 SNEGSKA come from the germline V gene (reference sequence). The CDR3 consists of 14 residues. This chain's CDR3 is CSALGKELRNEQFF. The DNA for the CDR3 is TGCAGTGCCCTCGGAAAAGAGCTGAGAAATGAGCAGTTCTTC.

This clonotype has a single count. The chain links TRBV7-9 to TRBJ2-3; no definite D call. V lost 5 bases to trimming and J lost 4 bases, with 7 bases between them. Germline assignment: CDR1 SEHNR and CDR2 FQNEAQ (reference sequence). CDR3 length equals 12 residues. The CDR3 DNA follows: TGTGCCAGCAGCCCCACGCCAGATACGCAGTATTTT. The encoded protein is CASSPTPDTQYF.

This clonotype was detected ten times or more. The V and J genes are TRBV4-1 and TRBJ2-1, with D unclear. CDR1 is MGHRA and CDR2 is YSYEKL in the germline V gene. The CDR3 length is 16 residues. V lost 5 bases and J lost 2, with 16 bases in between. CDR3 sequence: CASSSLELLAYNEQFF. CDR3 coding DNA: TGCGCCAGCAGCTCCCTTGAGTTATTAGCCTACAATGAGCAGTTCTTC.